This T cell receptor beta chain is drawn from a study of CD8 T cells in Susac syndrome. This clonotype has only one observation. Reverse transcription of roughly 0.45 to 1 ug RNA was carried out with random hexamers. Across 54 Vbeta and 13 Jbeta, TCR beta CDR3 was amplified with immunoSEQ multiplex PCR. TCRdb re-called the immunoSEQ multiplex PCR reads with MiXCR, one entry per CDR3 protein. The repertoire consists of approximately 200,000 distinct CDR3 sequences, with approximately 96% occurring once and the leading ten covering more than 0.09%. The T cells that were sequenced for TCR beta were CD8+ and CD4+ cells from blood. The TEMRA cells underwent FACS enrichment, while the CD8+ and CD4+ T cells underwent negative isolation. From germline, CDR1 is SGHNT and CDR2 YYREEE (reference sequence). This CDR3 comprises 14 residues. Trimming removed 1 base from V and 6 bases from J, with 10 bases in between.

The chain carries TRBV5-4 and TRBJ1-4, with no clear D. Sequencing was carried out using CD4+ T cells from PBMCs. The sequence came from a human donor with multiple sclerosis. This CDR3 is CASSLLEEDEKLFF. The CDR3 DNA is TGTGCCAGCAGCTTGCTGGAGGAAGATGAAAAACTGTTTTTT. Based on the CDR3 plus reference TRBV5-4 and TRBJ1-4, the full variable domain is ETGVTQSPTHLIKTRGQQVTLRCSSQSGHNTVSWYQQALGQGPQFIFQYYREEENGRGNFPPRFSGLQFPNYSSELNVNALELDDSALYLCASSLLEEDEKLFFGSGTQLSVL.